What follows is one TCR beta chain and its context. The antigen is unknown. Germline CDR1 reads ENHRY; CDR2 reads SYGVKD. CDR3 length: 16 amino acids. V shed 0 bases and J shed 0 bases, with 9 bases lying between them. These data originate in a study of shared clonotypes between healthy human individuals. Study-level findings and limits: The rarefaction results pointed to incomplete sorted-subset sequencing despite large depth.

Clones were sequenced by immunoSEQ multiplex PCR, and TCRdb holds only the in-frame ones, with some missing. Of some 2,400,000 clones listed, 95% are singletons. Material: naive CD4+ T cells sorted from blood. Subset given: CD45RA+ positively selected. The sequence derives from a man younger than 35 in good health. This chain uses TRBV10-3 with TRBJ1-3; D is undetermined. CDR3 protein: CAISESVGISGNTIYF. CDR3 nucleotide sequence: TGTGCCATCAGTGAGTCGGTCGGAATCTCTGGAAACACCATATATTTT.